This TCR beta chain comes out of a study of blood T cell repertoires in COVID-19. Overall study: T cells, B-cell-depleted T cells, or PBMCs supplied cDNA or gDNA.

The V end lost 0 bases, the J end lost 7 bases, and 8 bases lay between the germline ends. The CDR3 length is 14 residues. In germline, CDR1 is SGHKS, CDR2 YYEKEE (reference sequence). This table comes from immunoSEQ multiplex PCR, and its TCRdb copy is limited to in-frame clones, with some not included. The top ten clones hold approximately 6% of a sample with more than 250,000 clones, 70% to 90% of them seen once. The sequenced sample was PBMCs or T cells enriched from blood (not recorded which). This clonotype originated in a young woman who had recovered from COVID-19. The V call is TRBV5-5, the J call TRBJ1-6; D unclear. CDR3 coding DNA: TGTGCCAGCAGCTTGGGGCCGCCCAATTCACCCCTCCACTTT. As protein: CASSLGPPNSPLHF. Variable domain in full (rest from reference TRBV5-5 and TRBJ1-6): DAGVTQSPTHLIKTRGQQVTLRCSPISGHKSVSWYQQVLGQGPQFIFQYYEKEERGRGNFPDRFSARQFPNYSSELNVNALLLGDSALYLCASSLGPPNSPLHFGNGTRLTVT.